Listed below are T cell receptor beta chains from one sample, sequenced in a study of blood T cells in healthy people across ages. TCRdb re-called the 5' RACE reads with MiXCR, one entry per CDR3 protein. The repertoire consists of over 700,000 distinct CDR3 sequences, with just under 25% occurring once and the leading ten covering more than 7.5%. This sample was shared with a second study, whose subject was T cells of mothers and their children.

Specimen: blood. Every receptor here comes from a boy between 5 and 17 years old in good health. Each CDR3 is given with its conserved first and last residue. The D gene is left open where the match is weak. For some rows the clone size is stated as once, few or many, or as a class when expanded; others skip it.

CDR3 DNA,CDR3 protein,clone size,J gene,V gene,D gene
TGTGCCAGCAGCCCCATGAAGACAGGGACTAGCGGGCGAGGAGGGGAGACCCAGTACTTC,CASSPMKTGTSGRGGETQYF,few,TRBJ2-5,TRBV5-6,TRBD2
TGTGCCAGCAGTGCAGGGGTCTCTGGGGCCAACGTCCTGACTTTC,CASSAGVSGANVLTF,few,TRBJ2-6,TRBV12-3/TRBV12-4,.
TGCGCCAGCAGCCATTCAACTAGCGGTACTTCCTACGAGCAGTACTTC,CASSHSTSGTSYEQYF,.,TRBJ2-7,TRBV4-3,TRBD2
TGTGCCAGCAGCTTTGGGACGGCGCCGACCTACGAGCAGTACTTC,CASSFGTAPTYEQYF,few,TRBJ2-7,TRBV7-2,.
TGTGCCAGCAGCCCCAGAGGGTTAGCGCTAGCGGAATACAATGAGCAGTTCTTC,CASSPRGLALAEYNEQFF,.,TRBJ2-1,TRBV9,TRBD2
TGCAGCCCCCCCGGGGGGCGGAGGTACGAGCAGTACTTC,CSPPGGRRYEQYF,.,TRBJ2-7,TRBV29-1,.
TGTGCCAGCAGTGAAATTGGAGGGGCCTACGAGCAGTACTTC,CASSEIGGAYEQYF,.,TRBJ2-7,TRBV6-1,.
TGCGCCAGCAGCCCCGAACGCCGGGGTGAAAAACTGTTTTTT,CASSPERRGEKLFF,.,TRBJ1-4,TRBV4-1,.
TGTGCCAGCAGCTTACTTTGGGGGGAGTCGGCCTACGAGCAGTACTTC,CASSLLWGESAYEQYF,.,TRBJ2-7,TRBV11-2,.
TGTGCCAGCAGCCGACGGTCGTCTACCACAGATACGCAGTATTTT,CASSRRSSTTDTQYF,many,TRBJ2-3,TRBV9,.
TGTGCCAGCAGCTCCCCAGGGGGCCCAGAGGCCCAGTACTTC,CASSSPGGPEAQYF,.,TRBJ2-5,TRBV7-9,TRBD1
TGTGCCAGCAGTGCCTCTGGGGGGCTCACTGAAGCTTTCTTT,CASSASGGLTEAFF,few,TRBJ1-1,TRBV25-1,.
TGTGCCACCAGCAGAGATTCTGGGGGGGCGCTCCCCTCCCGAGAGACCCAGTACTTC,CATSRDSGGALPSRETQYF,.,TRBJ2-5,TRBV15,.
TGTGCCAGCAGCTTAGAAGAGAACCAAGAGACCCAGTACTTC,CASSLEENQETQYF,.,TRBJ2-5,TRBV7-2,.
TGTGCCAGCTCACCAGGGGCGGAAGAAAAACTGTTTTTT,CASSPGAEEKLFF,.,TRBJ1-4,TRBV18,.
TGTGCCAGCAGCGAAAGACTCGACGGGCCACGGACTGAAGCTTTCTTT,CASSERLDGPRTEAFF,.,TRBJ1-1,TRBV6-1,.
TGTGCCAGCAGTAGCGGGGGCGCTGATAACTATGGCTACACCTTC,CASSSGGADNYGYTF,once,TRBJ1-2,TRBV25-1,.
TGTGCCAGCAGCTTAATCACGGGGGGGCCGGAGACCCAGTACTTC,CASSLITGGPETQYF,.,TRBJ2-5,TRBV7-2,TRBD2
TGCAGTGCTAAGGGGGAGGGCACCCGCGGGGGCACAGATACGCAGTATTTT,CSAKGEGTRGGTDTQYF,few,TRBJ2-3,TRBV20-1,.
TGTGCCAGCAGCACCCGGGACGTGCTACTCAATGAGCAGTTCTTC,CASSTRDVLLNEQFF,.,TRBJ2-1,TRBV7-9,.
TGCGCCACCGAAAGCGGGAGCTACGAGCAGTACTTC,CATESGSYEQYF,.,TRBJ2-7,TRBV10-2,TRBD2
TGTGCCAGCAGCTTTCTGGCAGGGGAAATGAACACTGAAGCTTTCTTT,CASSFLAGEMNTEAFF,.,TRBJ1-1,TRBV5-6,.
TGCAGTGCTAGAGTCGCAGCTAGCAATCAGCCCCAGCATTTT,CSARVAASNQPQHF,.,TRBJ1-5,TRBV20-1,.
TGTGCCAGCAGCCCACAGGGGCACTATGGCTACACCTTC,CASSPQGHYGYTF,.,TRBJ1-2,TRBV27,TRBD1
TGTGCCATCCGGACAGGGGCCAATCAGCCCCAGCATTTT,CAIRTGANQPQHF,.,TRBJ1-5,TRBV12-3/TRBV12-4,TRBD1
TGTGCCAGCAGCTTCGCTCTCAGCGGGGGGTTAAACTACGAGCAGTACTTC,CASSFALSGGLNYEQYF,.,TRBJ2-7,TRBV11-1,TRBD2
TGTGCCAGCAGCTTGGACGCTAGCGGGAGTTACGAGCAGTACTTC,CASSLDASGSYEQYF,.,TRBJ2-7,TRBV11-2,TRBD2
TGTGCCAGCAGCTCAGGACAGAACTACACTGAAGCTTTCTTT,CASSSGQNYTEAFF,few,TRBJ1-1,TRBV7-9,.
TGTGCCAGCAGCGGGGGTGAGGACATTCAGTACTTC,CASSGGEDIQYF,.,TRBJ2-4,TRBV7-9,.
TGTGCCAGCACGTCCCCGGGACTCGATGAAAAACTGTTTTTT,CASTSPGLDEKLFF,.,TRBJ1-4,TRBV27,.
TGTGCCGGTGGGACAGGGAGAGTCTCTGGGGCCAACGTCCTGACTTTC,CAGGTGRVSGANVLTF,few,TRBJ2-6,TRBV7-9,TRBD1
TGCAGCGTTTGGGGGCCAGGGAGAGAAAAACTGTTTTTT,CSVWGPGREKLFF,.,TRBJ1-4,TRBV29-1,.
TGTGCCATCAGTGCCAGCGGGACCTCCTACGAGCAGTACTTC,CAISASGTSYEQYF,.,TRBJ2-7,TRBV10-3,TRBD2
TGCGCCAGCAGCCAAGAAGGTGGGCTAGCGGGGGCCCAAAGTGGGAATGAGCAGTTCTTC,CASSQEGGLAGAQSGNEQFF,few,TRBJ2-1,TRBV4-3,TRBD2
TGTGCCAGCAGGTGTAATGCAGACCGGAACACTGAAGCTTTCTTT,CASRCNADRNTEAFF,.,TRBJ1-1,TRBV21-1,.
TGTGCCAGTAAAACGGGCCGCTGGAGCTCCTACAATGAGCAGTTCTTC,CASKTGRWSSYNEQFF,.,TRBJ2-1,TRBV19,.
TGCAGTGCTTCGTTGTACGCCAGTAGGAATACGCAGTATTTT,CSASLYASRNTQYF,.,TRBJ2-3,TRBV20-1,.
TGTGCCAGCAGCTTAGCCGCGACAGGGGGGTTCAATGAGCAGTTCTTC,CASSLAATGGFNEQFF,few,TRBJ2-1,TRBV7-6,TRBD1
TGTGCCAGCAGTTTATCAGGTTTTGACAGATCACTTAATACGCAGTATTTT,CASSLSGFDRSLNTQYF,few,TRBJ2-3,TRBV28,.
TGTGCCAGCAGTTTAGGGGGTGAGCGAAATTCACCCCTCCACTTT,CASSLGGERNSPLHF,few,TRBJ1-6,TRBV27,.
TGTGCCAGCAGTTTATTGACAGGGTATGAGCAGTTCTTC,CASSLLTGYEQFF,.,TRBJ2-1,TRBV7-2,TRBD1
TGTGCCAGCACCAGACAGGGGGCCATCTATGGCTACACCTTC,CASTRQGAIYGYTF,.,TRBJ1-2,TRBV5-6,TRBD1
TGCAGCGTTATCCAGGGAAACATTCAGTACTTC,CSVIQGNIQYF,many,TRBJ2-4,TRBV29-1,.
TGTGCCAGCAGTAAAGGACAGGTGACACCCCTCCACTTT,CASSKGQVTPLHF,few,TRBJ1-6,TRBV12-3/TRBV12-4,TRBD1
TGTGCCAGCAGTTTATATCCAGGGGAGAGCGTGGAGACCCAGTACTTC,CASSLYPGESVETQYF,.,TRBJ2-5,TRBV12-3/TRBV12-4,.
TGTGCCAGCAGCATGACAGGGAGCGGATACGAGCAGTACTTC,CASSMTGSGYEQYF,few,TRBJ2-7,TRBV28,TRBD1
TGCGCCAGCAGCCAAGATCGGCAGGGGAATCAGCCCCAGCATTTT,CASSQDRQGNQPQHF,few,TRBJ1-5,TRBV4-3,.
TGTGCCAGTAGTCAGGGGGCTAGCTACACCTTC,CASSQGASYTF,.,TRBJ1-2,TRBV19,TRBD1
TGTGCCAGCAGCTTAGTTGGTGGATGGACAGATACGCAGTATTTT,CASSLVGGWTDTQYF,.,TRBJ2-3,TRBV11-2,.
TGCAGTGCTAGAGATCAGGGGGTCGAGCAGTACTTC,CSARDQGVEQYF,.,TRBJ2-7,TRBV20-1,TRBD1
TGTGCCAGCAGCCGCTTCGCGGGGAATGAGCAGTTCTTC,CASSRFAGNEQFF,.,TRBJ2-1,TRBV11-3,.
TGTGCTACCAAACCAGGGGTAGGGAATGGCTATGGCTACACCTTC,CATKPGVGNGYGYTF,.,TRBJ1-2,TRBV12-3/TRBV12-4,.
TGTGCCAGCAGCCCTCTAGCGGGACTTGGGAATGAGCAGTTCTTC,CASSPLAGLGNEQFF,.,TRBJ2-1,TRBV11-2,TRBD2
TGCAGTGCTAAACCGGGACTAGCGGGTTGGGGCGAGCAGTACTTC,CSAKPGLAGWGEQYF,few,TRBJ2-7,TRBV20-1,TRBD2
TGTGCCAGCAGTGAACTAGGGGAGAACACTGAAGCTTTCTTT,CASSELGENTEAFF,many,TRBJ1-1,TRBV25-1,.
TGTGCCAGCAGCCGACTAGTGAGCTACGAGCAGTACTTC,CASSRLVSYEQYF,.,TRBJ2-7,TRBV2,.
TGTGCCAGCAGGCCCGTCCGGGACAGGGGTGGAAGACAGCCCCAGCATTTT,CASRPVRDRGGRQPQHF,.,TRBJ1-5,TRBV3-1,TRBD1
TGCGCCAGCAGCTTTCGTCCCTTGGCCCCCCAAGAGACCCAGTACTTC,CASSFRPLAPQETQYF,few,TRBJ2-5,TRBV5-1,.
TGTGCCAGCAGCCAAGTACAGGGGAATTCACCCCTCCACTTT,CASSQVQGNSPLHF,.,TRBJ1-6,TRBV3-1,TRBD1